Below, 18 T cell receptor beta chains from the same sample are listed, as sequenced in a study of cytomegalovirus exposure and HLA in healthy donors. PCR was performed using 60 Vbeta and 13 Jbeta primers. This table comes from immunoSEQ multiplex PCR, and its TCRdb copy is limited to in-frame clones, with some not included. The data show some 99,000 clones, with about two thirds seen just once and 1.2% held by the top ten. The sequencing sample was made of PBMCs. Every receptor here comes from a female donor in good health and CMV-seronegative.

With regard to this clone: The junction does not match germline at one end; this may be a read error. This rearrangement joins TRBV7-7 to TRBJ1-2; 8 bases match TRBD1. This CDR3 contains 18 residues. Germline-derived CDR1 and CDR2 are SSHAT and FNYEAQ (reference sequence). CDR3 sequence reads: CASSLWEQGVSNIYGYTF. The DNA for the CDR3 is TGTGCTAGCAGCTTATGGGAACAGGGGGTCTCTAACATCTATGGCTACACCTTC.

The chain links TRBV7-9 to TRBJ2-2; possible D gene TRBD2, 6 bases. The germline CDR1 and CDR2 sequences are SEHNR and FQNEAQ (reference sequence). CDR3 length: 15 amino acids. V was clipped by 5 bases and J by 5 bases, with 15 bases between them. DNA for the CDR3: TGTGCCAGCAGCCTTGGGGGGAGTAGGACCGGGGAGCTGTTTTTT. It encodes CASSLGGSRTGELFF.

In its sample, this clone was seen a few times. The J gene is TRBJ2-7, the V gene TRBV16; 7 bases line up with TRBD1. Germline V gene data show CDR1 as KGHSY and CDR2 as FQNENV. The CDR3 loop spans 13 amino acids. V shed 0 bases and J 7 bases; nucleotides not matched to a gene: 3. CDR3 sequence (DNA): TGTGCCAGCAGCCAATCGACAGGGCCTGAGCAGTACTTC. Translation gives CASSQSTGPEQYF.

V usage is TRBV11-2 and J usage is TRBJ2-7; the D gene is possibly TRBD1 (5 bases). Germline CDR1 reads SGHAT; CDR2 reads FQNNGV. The V end was cut by 8 bases, the J end by 0 bases, with 14 bases between. The length of the CDR3 is 14 residues. For the CDR3, the DNA is TGTGCCAGCCAATGGGGCAGGGCCTCCTACGAGCAGTACTTC. This encodes CASQWGRASYEQYF.

The chain is built from TRBV19 and TRBJ2-1; D unclear. The CDR3 sequence is 14 residues long. Germline-derived CDR1 and CDR2 are LNHDA and SQIVND (reference sequence). Trimming stripped 1 base from V and 2 bases from J, with 6 bases between. Written as DNA, the CDR3 is TGTGCCAGTAGTATAGTAGTCGCCTACAATGAGCAGTTCTTC. Its protein product is CASSIVVAYNEQFF.

The chain links TRBV5-4 to TRBJ2-7; 8 positions agree with TRBD2. CDR3 length: 14 amino acids. CDR1 is SGHNT and CDR2 is YYREEE in the germline V gene (reference sequence). V lost 3 bases and J lost 0; bases outside the gene matches: 2. The CDR3 DNA follows: TGTGCCAGCAGCTCTAGCGGGCTCTCCTACGAGCAGTACTTC. It translates to CASSSSGLSYEQYF.

The chain couples TRBV11-2 to TRBJ1-2; 8 nucleotides line up with TRBD1. Germline CDR1 is SGHAT and CDR2 is FQNNGV. Losses at the gene ends were 5 bases for V and 7 bases for J; bases not matched to a gene: 9. The CDR3 runs 14 residues. CDR3: CASSAAQGAGGYTF. DNA of the CDR3: TGTGCCAGCAGCGCCGCGCAGGGGGCAGGTGGCTACACCTTC.

V gene TRBV29-1 combines with J gene TRBJ1-1; weak D call: TRBD1 (6 bases). This CDR3 has 17 residues. Germline lookup yields CDR1 SQVTM and CDR2 ANQGSEA. V was trimmed by 5 bases and J by 5 bases, leaving 27 bases between them. The CDR3 loop is CSVNSQGVGWVHTEAFF. The DNA for the CDR3 is TGCAGCGTTAATTCACAGGGAGTCGGATGGGTTCATACTGAAGCTTTCTTT.

The gene calls are TRBV4-1 and TRBJ2-3, with D possibly being TRBD2 (5 bases). The V gene lost 2 bases and the J gene lost 4 bases, with 10 bases spanning the gap. The CDR3 runs to 14 residues. CDR1 is MGHRA and CDR2 is YSYEKL in the germline V gene. The CDR3 here is CASSQNSGADTQYF. The DNA for the CDR3 is TGCGCCAGCAGCCAAAACAGCGGCGCAGATACGCAGTATTTT.

The V call is TRBV5-1, the J call TRBJ1-2; 7 positions match TRBD1. There are 17 residues in the CDR3. Trimming cost V 0 bases and J 6 bases; bases outside gene matches: 14. Germline lookup yields CDR1 SGHRS and CDR2 YFSETQ. The CDR3 region has the DNA TGCGCCAGCAGCTTGGAGGGGGCGACTTACTCCTCGCATGGCTACACCTTC. The encoded protein is CASSLEGATYSSHGYTF.

The chain couples TRBV10-3 to TRBJ2-7; a weak D match, TRBD1 (7 bases). Trimming shortened V by 7 bases and J by 0 bases, and 10 bases separated the two germline ends. CDR1 is ENHRY, CDR2 SYGVKD, per germline. The CDR3 has 13 amino acids. CDR3 sequence: CAITQGGSYEQYF. The CDR3, as DNA: TGTGCCATCACCCAGGGGGGCTCCTACGAGCAGTACTTC.

J is TRBJ2-7 and V is TRBV9; D unclear. With 3 bases removed from V and 2 bases from J, the gap between germline ends came to 6 bases. The CDR3 sequence is 12 residues long. The germline V gene has CDR1 SGDLS and CDR2 YYNGEE. The CDR3 here is CASSDIAYEQYF. The CDR3, as DNA: TGTGCCAGCAGCGATATCGCCTACGAGCAGTACTTC.

The rearrangement uses TRBV7-3 and TRBJ2-5; 8 nucleotides agree with TRBD2. CDR3 length: 17 amino acids. The germline CDR1 and CDR2 sequences are SGHTA and FQGTGA. Trimming cost V 3 bases and J 3 bases; bases outside gene matches: 12. The CDR3 region is CASSLGSGGPGEETQYF. CDR3 nucleotide sequence: TGTGCCAGCAGCTTGGGGTCGGGAGGGCCGGGGGAAGAGACCCAGTACTTC.

V gene TRBV2 combines with J gene TRBJ1-4; 12 positions match TRBD1. The CDR3 loop spans 15 amino acids. V lost 6 bases and J lost 8; bases outside the gene matches: 7. Germline V CDR1 and CDR2: SNHLY, FYNNEI. The CDR3 spells CASSSPGQGAEKLFF. CDR3 DNA: TGTGCCAGCAGCTCACCGGGACAGGGGGCAGAAAAACTGTTTTTT.

The chain combines TRBV14 with TRBJ1-1; no reliable D call. V gave up 1 base and J gave up 0 bases, with 9 bases separating them. Per germline, CDR1 SGHDN and CDR2 FVKESK. This CDR3 is 15 amino acids long. DNA for the CDR3: TGTGCCAGCAGCCAAGTAGGCGGAATGAACACTGAAGCTTTCTTT. It encodes CASSQVGGMNTEAFF.

This chain joins TRBV10-3 and TRBJ1-5; D gene unclear. The CDR3 is made up of 13 amino acids. Trimming took off 3 bases at V and 8 bases at J, with 11 bases between the two ends. CDR1 is ENHRY, CDR2 SYGVKD, per germline. CDR3 bases: TGTGCCATCAGTGATGAGGGTCGGGAGCCCCAGCATTTT. Translation gives CAISDEGREPQHF.

Points on this clone: Germline and junction disagree at one end, which may indicate a read error. This rearrangement joins TRBV28 to TRBJ2-7; 7 bases are shared with TRBD1. Germline CDR1 reads MDHEN; CDR2 reads SYDVKM. This CDR3 contains 14 residues. For the CDR3, the DNA is TGTGCCAGCAGTCTATGGGACAGCCTCTACGAGCAGTACTTC. It translates to CASSLWDSLYEQYF.

The chain carries TRBV9 and TRBJ2-3, with TRBD1 as a possible D gene (6 bases). V gave up 2 bases and J gave up 2 bases, with 9 bases separating them. CDR3 length: 14 residues. Germline CDR1 SGDLS, CDR2 YYNGEE. The CDR3 nucleotides are TGTGCCAGCAGCGTGTACAGGGACACAGATACGCAGTATTTT. Translation gives CASSVYRDTDTQYF. The variable domain in full, completed from reference TRBV9 and TRBJ2-3, reads DSGVTQTPKHLITATGQRVTLRCSPRSGDLSVYWYQQSLDQGLQFLIQYYNGEERAKGNILERFSAQQFPDLHSELNLSSLELGDSALYFCASSVYRDTDTQYFGPGTRLTVL.